The T cell receptor (beta chain) under discussion was sequenced for a study of glioma-infiltrating T cells (dated by TCRdb to the mid-2010s). As for the study more broadly: Sequencing of TCR alpha- and beta-chain repertoires was performed on glioma tissue, on non-neoplastic brain tissue, and on matched peripheral blood mononuclear cells. Each tissue-infiltrating repertoire was compared with the same patient's peripheral blood repertoire to measure divergence between tissue and blood T-cell populations. Three low-grade glioma patients, roughly eight primary glioblastoma patients, and three non-glioma patients who contributed non-neoplastic brain tissue made up the paired cohort.

To note about this clonotype: Its antigen is currently not known. No base quality values were provided; no much bigger clone lies one nucleotide off.

The iRepertoire nested amplicon-rescue multiplex PCR (arm-PCR) platform was used to amplify TCR alpha and beta CDR3 regions from RNA. One-step reverse transcription and amplification used roughly 90-400 ng of tissue mRNA or PBMC total RNA as input. After bead purification, a secondary multiplex PCR added Illumina adapters, and libraries were gel-purified between 200 and 400 bp. Internal 6-nucleotide barcodes were carried by the libraries and were used for demultiplexing. Libraries were sequenced on an Illumina MiSeq with 2x220 or 2x250 nucleotide paired-end reads. The published analysis was carried out like this. Paired reads were merged using FLASH 1.2.11 and were aligned to the GRCh37 human genome using BWA-MEM, after which TRA and TRB reads were extracted. For V and J assignment, an IMGT-derived reference of cassette sequences and CDR3 motifs that included pseudogenes was used. Three-frame translation of reads was performed, and productive CDR3s were defined as those with a C...FGXG motif and no stop codons. Unique combinations of V-J cassette pair and CDR3 amino acid sequence were defined as clonotypes. Reads were filtered by Hamming distance, thresholded by each sample's sequence error rate in mapped regions. TCRdb reran the public reads through fastp at Q25 and MiXCR, keeping productive beta chains. When rows share a CDR3 protein, they turn into one entry using the most common DNA and genes. TCRdb, not the authors, supplied the V and J calls. The sample yields under 200,000 distinct CDR3 sequences; around 40% were counted once. The ten largest clones capture 4% to 6.5% of the sample.

The paper as a whole reports these results and caveats: Small numbers underpinned the group comparisons: several glioblastoma patients, three low-grade glioma patients and three non-neoplastic patients. Very few CDR3 sequences were shared between tissue and blood, attributed to high CDR3 diversity and limited sampling. VJ-independent divergence between tissue and blood was lower than expected in non-neoplastic patients but higher than expected in all gliomas, particularly low-grade gliomas.

Counted from cysteine to phenylalanine, this CDR3 has 12 amino acids. Of all the DNA, just the CDR3 is kept, 36 bases in frame from base 1. The germline V gene encodes CDR1 LGHDT and CDR2 YNNKEL (reference sequence). The trim is 1 base for V and 8 bases for J, with a gap of 8 bases between the germline ends. This sequence originates from a human donor with low-grade glioma or glioblastoma, undergoing nonglioma brain surgery, or in good health (not recorded which). Sequencing was done on a sample of glioma tissue, nonneoplastic brain tissue, or PBMCs (not recorded which). The chain is made from TRBV3-1 and TRBJ2-5; the D gene is unclear. The CDR3 protein sequence reads: CASSQGEVTQYF. The sequence in DNA is TGTGCCAGCAGCCAAGGGGAAGTAACCCAGTACTTC.